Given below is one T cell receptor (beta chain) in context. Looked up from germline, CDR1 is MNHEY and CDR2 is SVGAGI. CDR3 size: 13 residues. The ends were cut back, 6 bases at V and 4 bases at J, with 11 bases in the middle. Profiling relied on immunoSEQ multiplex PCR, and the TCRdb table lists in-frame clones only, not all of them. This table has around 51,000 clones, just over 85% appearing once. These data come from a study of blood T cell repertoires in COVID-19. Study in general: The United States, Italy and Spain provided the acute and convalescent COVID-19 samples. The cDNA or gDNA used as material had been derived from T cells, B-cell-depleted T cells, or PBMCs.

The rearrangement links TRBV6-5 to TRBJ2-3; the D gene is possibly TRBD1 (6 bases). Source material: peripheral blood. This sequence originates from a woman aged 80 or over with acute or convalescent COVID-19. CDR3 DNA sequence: TGTGCCAGCAGACAGGGCGTAGCAGATACGCAGTATTTT. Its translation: CASRQGVADTQYF.